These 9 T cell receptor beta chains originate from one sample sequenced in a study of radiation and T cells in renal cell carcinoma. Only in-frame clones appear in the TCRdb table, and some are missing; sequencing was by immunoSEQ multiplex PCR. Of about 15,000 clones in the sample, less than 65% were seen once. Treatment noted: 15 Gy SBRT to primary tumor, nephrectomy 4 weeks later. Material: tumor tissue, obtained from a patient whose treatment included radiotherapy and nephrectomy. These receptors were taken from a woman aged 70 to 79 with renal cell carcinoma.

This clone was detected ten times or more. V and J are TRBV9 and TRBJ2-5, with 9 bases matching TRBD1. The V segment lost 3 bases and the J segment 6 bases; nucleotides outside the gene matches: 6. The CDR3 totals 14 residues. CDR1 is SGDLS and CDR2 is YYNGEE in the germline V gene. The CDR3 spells CASSAGQGKQTQYF. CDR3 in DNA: TGTGCCAGCAGCGCGGGACAGGGTAAACAGACCCAGTACTTC.

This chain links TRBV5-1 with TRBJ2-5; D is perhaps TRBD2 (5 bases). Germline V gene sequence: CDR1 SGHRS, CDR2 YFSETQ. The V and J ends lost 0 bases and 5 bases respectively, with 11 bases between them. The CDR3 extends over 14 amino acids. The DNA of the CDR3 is TGCGCCAGCAGCTTGGGACGGACTGTGGAGACCCAGTACTTC. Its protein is CASSLGRTVETQYF. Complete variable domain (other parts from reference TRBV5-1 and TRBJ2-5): KAGVTQTPRYLIKTRGQQVTLSCSPISGHRSVSWYQQTPGQGLQFLFEYFSETQRNKGNFPGRFSGRQFSNSRSEMNVSTLELGDSALYLCASSLGRTVETQYFGPGTRLLVL.

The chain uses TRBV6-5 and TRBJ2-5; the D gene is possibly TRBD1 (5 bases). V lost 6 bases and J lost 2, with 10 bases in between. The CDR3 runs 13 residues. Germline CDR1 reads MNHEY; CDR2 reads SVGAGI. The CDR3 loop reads CASSQGYQETQYF. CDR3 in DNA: TGTGCCAGCAGCCAGGGTTATCAAGAGACCCAGTACTTC.

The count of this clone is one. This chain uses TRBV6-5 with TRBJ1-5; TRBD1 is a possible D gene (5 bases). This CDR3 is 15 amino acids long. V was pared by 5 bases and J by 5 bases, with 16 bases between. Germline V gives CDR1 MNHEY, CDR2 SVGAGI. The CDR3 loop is CASSLAGTSYQPQHF. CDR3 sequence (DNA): TGTGCCAGCAGTCTCGCAGGGACCAGTTATCAGCCCCAGCATTTT.

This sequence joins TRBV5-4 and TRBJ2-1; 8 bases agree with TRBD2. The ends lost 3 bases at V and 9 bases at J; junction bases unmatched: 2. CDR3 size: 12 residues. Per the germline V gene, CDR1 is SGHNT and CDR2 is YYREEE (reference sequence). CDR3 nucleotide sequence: TGTGCCAGCAGCTCCGGGGGGGGTGAGCAGTTCTTC. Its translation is CASSSGGGEQFF.

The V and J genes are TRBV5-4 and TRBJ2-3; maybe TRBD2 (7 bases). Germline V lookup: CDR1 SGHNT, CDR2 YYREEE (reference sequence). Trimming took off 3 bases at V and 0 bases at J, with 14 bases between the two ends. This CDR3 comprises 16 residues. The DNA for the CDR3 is TGTGCCAGCAGCTCCGGGGCGGGGGCTAGCACAGATACGCAGTATTTT. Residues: CASSSGAGASTDTQYF.

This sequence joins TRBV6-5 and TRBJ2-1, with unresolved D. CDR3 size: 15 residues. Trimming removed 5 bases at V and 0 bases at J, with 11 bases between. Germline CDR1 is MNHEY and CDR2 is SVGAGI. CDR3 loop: CASSMTGSSYNEQFF. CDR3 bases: TGTGCCAGCAGTATGACCGGTAGCTCCTACAATGAGCAGTTCTTC.

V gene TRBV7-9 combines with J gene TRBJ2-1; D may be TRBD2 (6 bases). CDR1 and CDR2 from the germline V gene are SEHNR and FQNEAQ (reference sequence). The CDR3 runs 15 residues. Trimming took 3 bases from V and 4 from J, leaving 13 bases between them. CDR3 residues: CASSFPGVGYNEQFF. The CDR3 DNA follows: TGTGCCAGCAGCTTTCCGGGAGTGGGTTACAATGAGCAGTTCTTC.

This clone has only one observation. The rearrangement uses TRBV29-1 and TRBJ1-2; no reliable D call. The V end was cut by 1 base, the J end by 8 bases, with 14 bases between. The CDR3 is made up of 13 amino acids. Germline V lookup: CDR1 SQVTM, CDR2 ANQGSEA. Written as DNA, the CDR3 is TGCAGCGTTGAAGGCCGCCAGGTGAGGGGCTACACCTTC. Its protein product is CSVEGRQVRGYTF.